This TCR beta chain appears in the sequencing data of a study of long-term antiretroviral therapy in people with HIV. Study results and limitations: Drawn between the mid-2000s and the late 2010s, the blood was possibly obtained under older ART regimens. Repertoires looked antigen-experienced, with only a slight naive shift after ART.

In its sample, this clone was seen a few times. Its antigen is undetermined. Samples held about 0.85-10 million cryopreserved PBMC, and DNA extraction followed. Sequencing relied on immunoSEQ assay v3.0, run at survey level. Assay used: immunoSEQ multiplex PCR; TCRdb lists only in-frame clones, some missing. This table has roughly 14,000 clones, around 88% appearing once. The CDR3 is made up of 15 amino acids. Trimming removed 8 bases at V and 0 bases at J, with 17 bases between. CDR1 is SGHTA and CDR2 is FQGNSA in the germline V gene. Sequencing was performed on unsorted PBMCs, taken about 2.4 years before starting antiretroviral therapy. This chain uses TRBV7-2 with TRBJ2-7, with D possibly being TRBD1 (6 bases). The clonotype was recovered from a woman under 40 with HIV. The CDR3 DNA follows: TGTGCCAGCCCTCCTTTCCCAGGGGCCTCCTACGAGCAGTACTTC. Translation: CASPPFPGASYEQYF.